These 27 T cell receptor beta chains were all obtained from the same sample, sequenced in a study of cytomegalovirus exposure and HLA in healthy donors. The method was immunoSEQ multiplex PCR; TCRdb's version includes in-frame clones alone and lacks a portion of them. The data hold some 240,000 clones, with 70% to 90% observed a single time. Sequenced material: PBMCs. The receptors were gathered from a woman aged 25 to 39 in good health and CMV-seropositive.

The V gene is TRBV6-5, the J gene TRBJ2-1; D remains ambiguous. Germline loops: CDR1 MNHEY, CDR2 SVGAGI. CDR3 size: 16 residues. V was trimmed by 0 bases and J by 0 bases, leaving 9 bases between them. CDR3 nucleotide sequence: TGTGCCAGCAGTTACTCGCGGCAGAGCTCCTACAATGAGCAGTTCTTC. Translating it yields CASSYSRQSSYNEQFF.

The V call is TRBV27, the J call TRBJ1-3, with 8 bases that match TRBD1. J lost 0 bases, V lost 5 bases, and 3 bases had no gene match. This CDR3 spans 15 amino acids. Looked up from germline, CDR1 is MNHEY and CDR2 is SMNVEV (reference sequence). The CDR3 protein is CASSRTGSSGNTIYF. The CDR3 nucleotides read TGTGCCAGCAGTCGGACAGGGAGCTCTGGAAACACCATATATTTT.

The CDR3 bases are TGTGCCAGCAGCTTCCAATTTAATGAGGACTACGACGAACCCTACGAGCAGTACTTC. This codes for CASSFQFNEDYDEPYEQYF. The genes are TRBV5-6 and TRBJ2-7; D might be TRBD2 (6 bases). CDR3 length: 19 residues. In germline, CDR1 is SGHDT, CDR2 YYEEEE. Trimming cost V 2 bases and J 2 bases, with 26 bases left between them.

The rearrangement uses TRBV5-4 and TRBJ1-1, with TRBD1 matching 11 bases. CDR3 length equals 17 residues. The germline CDR1 and CDR2 sequences are SGHNT and YYREEE (reference sequence). J gave up 3 bases and V 4 bases, and 11 bases lay outside the gene matches. The CDR3 nucleotides are TGTGCCAGCAGCCTAAAGAGGACAGGGGGCGCCGACACTGAAGCTTTCTTT. Its translation: CASSLKRTGGADTEAFF.

The chain joins TRBV11-3 to TRBJ2-2; D possibly corresponds to TRBD1 (6 bases). Germline V gives CDR1 SGHNT, CDR2 YENEEA. Trimming took 3 bases from V and 4 from J, leaving 12 bases between them. The CDR3 extends over 15 amino acids. The CDR3 coding sequence is TGTGCCAGCAGCTTGAAAAGGGGGATCACCGGGGAGCTGTTTTTT. Translated, it gives CASSLKRGITGELFF.

J is TRBJ2-1 and V is TRBV5-4; 8 bases match TRBD2. With V trimmed by 5 bases and J by 9 bases, 7 bases remained unmatched. Germline lookup yields CDR1 SGHNT and CDR2 YYREEE (reference sequence). The CDR3 covers 13 residues. In DNA, the CDR3 is TGTGCCAGCAGGGATCTAGCGGGCACTGAGCAGTTCTTC. It specifies CASRDLAGTEQFF. Full variable domain (remainder filled in from reference TRBV5-4 and TRBJ2-1): ETGVTQSPTHLIKTRGQQVTLRCSSQSGHNTVSWYQQALGQGPQFIFQYYREEENGRGNFPPRFSGLQFPNYSSELNVNALELDDSALYLCASRDLAGTEQFFGPGTRLTVL.

This chain uses TRBV2 with TRBJ2-1; 7 bases are a match to TRBD1. V gave up 6 bases and J gave up 1 base; unmatched junction bases: 6. The CDR3 is 15 amino acids. Germline V gene data show CDR1 as SNHLY and CDR2 as FYNNEI. The CDR3 DNA reads TGTGCCAGCAGCCGAGAGGGGGCGTCCTACAATGAGCAGTTCTTC. Residues: CASSREGASYNEQFF.

This clone was observed a handful of times. This chain joins TRBV27 and TRBJ1-4; D perhaps matches TRBD1 (5 bases). V was clipped by 5 bases and J by 4 bases, with 17 bases between them. CDR1 is MNHEY, CDR2 SMNVEV, per germline (reference sequence). CDR3 size: 16 residues. The CDR3 spells CASSPRRGLFNEKLFF. As DNA, the CDR3 is TGTGCCAGCAGTCCCCGGAGGGGACTCTTTAATGAAAAACTGTTTTTT.

V usage is TRBV6-1 and J usage is TRBJ2-1; TRBD2 agrees at 11 bases. V lost 5 bases, J lost 8 bases, and 8 bases stayed unmatched. Germline V CDR1 and CDR2: MNHNS, SASEGT. This CDR3 has 15 amino acids. For the CDR3, the DNA is TGTGCCAGCAGTCCTACTAGCGGGAGTTTAGATGAGCAGTTCTTC. This translates into CASSPTSGSLDEQFF.

The gene calls are TRBV5-1 and TRBJ2-3, with D possibly TRBD1 on 6 matching bases. V gave up 4 bases and J gave up 6 bases, with 9 bases separating them. The germline gives CDR1 SGHRS, CDR2 YFSETQ. The CDR3 consists of 12 residues. For the CDR3, the DNA is TGCGCCAGCAGCGCCCAGGGGGATACGCAGTATTTT. Amino acid sequence: CASSAQGDTQYF.

The V call is TRBV11-2, the J call TRBJ1-4; no clear D gene. CDR1 and CDR2 (germline): SGHAT, FQNNGV. The V end was cut by 3 bases, the J end by 12 bases, with 8 bases between. CDR3 length equals 11 residues. The CDR3, as DNA: TGTGCCAGCAGCTTCGACAAGGAACTGTTTTTT. The encoded protein is CASSFDKELFF.

This clone was found once. This chain joins TRBV10-2 and TRBJ2-3; 7 nucleotides match TRBD1. V lost 0 bases to trimming and J lost 14 bases; unmatched junction nucleotides: 8. Germline V CDR1 and CDR2: WSHSY, SAAADI. The CDR3 runs 13 residues. The CDR3 is CASSESRGGWVYF. CDR3 DNA sequence: TGCGCCAGCAGTGAGTCGAGAGGGGGCTGGGTGTATTTT.

The J gene is TRBJ2-5, the V gene TRBV11-2; TRBD2 agrees at 13 bases. V lost 4 bases, J lost 4 bases, and 3 bases stayed unmatched. In germline, CDR1 is SGHAT, CDR2 FQNNGV. This CDR3 has 15 amino acids. CDR3 sequence (DNA): TGTGCCAGCAGCTATTGGACTAGCGGGAGAGAGACCCAGTACTTC. Translating it yields CASSYWTSGRETQYF.

The genes are TRBV6-5 and TRBJ2-1, with TRBD1 as a possible D gene (6 bases). This CDR3 has 15 residues. The germline V gene encodes CDR1 MNHEY and CDR2 SVGAGI. Trimming removed 5 bases at V and 5 bases at J, with 16 bases between. The CDR3 reads CASSRGQSGHNEQFF. The CDR3 coding sequence is TGTGCCAGCAGTCGCGGACAGAGTGGGCACAATGAGCAGTTCTTC.

V usage is TRBV6-1 and J usage is TRBJ2-2, with D possibly TRBD2 on 6 matching bases. There are 16 residues in the CDR3. The germline V and J ends were trimmed by 2 bases and 3 bases, with 13 bases remaining between them. CDR1 is MNHNS and CDR2 is SASEGT in the germline V gene. This CDR3 reads CASSELGGIHTGELFF. The CDR3 bases are TGTGCCAGCAGTGAACTAGGAGGGATTCACACCGGGGAGCTGTTTTTT.

V usage is TRBV6-5 and J usage is TRBJ1-1; no firm D call. Germline assignment: CDR1 MNHEY and CDR2 SVGAGI. V was clipped by 5 bases and J by 3 bases, with 4 bases between them. The CDR3 consists of 11 residues. CDR3 sequence: CASSTYTEAFF. The CDR3 bases are TGTGCCAGCAGTACATACACTGAAGCTTTCTTT.

CDR3 loop: CSVLAGSTRDTQYF. In DNA form, the CDR3 reads TGCAGCGTTCTCGCCGGGAGCACCCGGGATACGCAGTATTTT. The gene calls are TRBV29-1 and TRBJ2-3; tentatively, D is TRBD2 (6 bases). Per the germline V gene, CDR1 is SQVTM and CDR2 is ANQGSEA. CDR3 length equals 14 residues. Between the trimmed V and J ends, which lost 5 bases and 6 bases, there was a span of 18 bases.

This clone came up once. This chain uses TRBV7-8 with TRBJ2-7, with D possibly matching TRBD2 (6 bases). The CDR3 spans 15 residues. Trimming stripped 7 bases from V and 2 bases from J, with 18 bases between. Germline V CDR1 and CDR2: SGHVS, FQNEAQ. CDR3 sequence (DNA): TGTGCCAGCACCGTGGACGCGGGACCTGCCTACGAGCAGTACTTC. Encoded protein: CASTVDAGPAYEQYF. The full variable domain, in which reference TRBV7-8 and TRBJ2-7 provide the parts outside the CDR3, is GAGVSQSPRYKVAKRGQDVALRCDPISGHVSLFWYQQALGQGPEFLTYFQNEAQLDKSGLPSDRFFAERPEGSVSTLKIQRTQQEDSAVYLCASTVDAGPAYEQYFGPGTRLTVT.

CDR3 amino acids: CASSFSSGIGETQYF. CDR3 in DNA: TGTGCCAGCAGTTTTTCTAGCGGGATAGGTGAGACCCAGTACTTC. The rearrangement links TRBV27 to TRBJ2-5, with 9 bases matching TRBD2. V lost 3 bases and J lost 5; bases outside the gene matches: 7. Germline V lookup: CDR1 MNHEY, CDR2 SMNVEV (reference sequence). The CDR3 consists of 15 residues.

The genes are TRBV7-2 and TRBJ1-5; D is uncertain. The germline CDR1 and CDR2 sequences are SGHTA and FQGNSA. This CDR3 is 11 amino acids long. Between the trimmed V and J ends, which lost 4 bases and 11 bases, there was a span of 9 bases. This chain's CDR3 is CASSSGEAQHF. The DNA of the CDR3 is TGTGCCAGCAGCTCCGGGGAGGCCCAGCATTTT. The full variable domain, in which reference TRBV7-2 and TRBJ1-5 provide the parts outside the CDR3, is GAGVSQSPSNKVTEKGKDVELRCDPISGHTALYWYRQSLGQGLEFLIYFQGNSAPDKSGLPSDRFSAERTGGSVSTLTIQRTQQEDSAVYLCASSSGEAQHFGDGTRLSIL.

J is TRBJ2-1 and V is TRBV6-5; TRBD2 might be the D (5 bases). V was clipped by 0 bases and J by 6 bases, with 12 bases between them. The length of the CDR3 is 15 residues. The germline gives CDR1 MNHEY, CDR2 SVGAGI. CDR3 in amino acids: CASSYSSSWGNEQFF. The CDR3 DNA is TGTGCCAGCAGTTACTCGTCTAGCTGGGGCAATGAGCAGTTCTTC.

The chain combines TRBV27 with TRBJ2-1; 9 nucleotides line up with TRBD1. The CDR3 consists of 15 residues. J lost 6 bases, V lost 6 bases, and 9 bases had no gene match. Germline V gives CDR1 MNHEY, CDR2 SMNVEV (reference sequence). CDR3 DNA: TGTGCCAGCAGCCCGGACAGGGGAGTTTTCAATGAGCAGTTCTTC. It specifies CASSPDRGVFNEQFF.

The genes are TRBV29-1 and TRBJ2-1; D might be TRBD1 (6 bases). The V gene's germline CDR1 is SQVTM and CDR2 ANQGSEA. V lost 6 bases and J lost 3, with 24 bases in between. CDR3 length equals 17 residues. The CDR3 sequence: CSVDNRDRVDYYNEQFF. CDR3 bases: TGCAGCGTGGATAACAGGGACCGGGTTGACTACTACAATGAGCAGTTCTTC.

The chain is built from TRBV30 and TRBJ1-2; a weak D match, TRBD1 (5 bases). The CDR3 is made up of 13 amino acids. V was cut by 6 bases and J by 2 bases, with 13 bases left in between. Germline V gives CDR1 GTSNPN, CDR2 SVGIG (reference sequence). In DNA form, the CDR3 reads TGTGCCTGTACGGAGTCAGGGAACTATGGCTACACCTTC. Amino acids: CACTESGNYGYTF.

The V gene is TRBV6-5, the J gene TRBJ2-7; TRBD1 aligns across 8 bases. Germline CDR1 and CDR2: MNHEY and SVGAGI. This CDR3 comprises 12 residues. The trim removed 10 bases at V and 1 base at J, leaving 3 bases unmatched. CDR3: CATTGESYEQYF. Written as DNA, the CDR3 is TGTGCCACGACAGGGGAATCCTACGAGCAGTACTTC.

The J gene is TRBJ1-2, the V gene TRBV19; D perhaps matches TRBD1 (6 bases). Per the germline V gene, CDR1 is LNHDA and CDR2 is SQIVND (reference sequence). The V end was cut by 4 bases, the J end by 0 bases, with 9 bases between. CDR3 length: 14 residues. The CDR3 spells CASSTTGSNYGYTF. For the CDR3, the DNA is TGTGCCAGTAGTACGACAGGTTCTAACTATGGCTACACCTTC.

The chain recombines TRBV20-1 with TRBJ2-7; D gene uncertain. V gave up 5 bases and J gave up 5 bases, with 7 bases separating them. The germline V gene has CDR1 DFQATT and CDR2 SNEGSKA (reference sequence). The CDR3 length is 10 residues. CDR3 region: CSALPDEQYF. The DNA for the CDR3 is TGCAGTGCTTTGCCAGACGAGCAGTACTTC.